This T cell receptor beta chain was recorded in a study of OX40 agonist ivuxolimab in advanced cancers. Study-wide background: Cancers in dose escalation were hepatocellular, melanoma, renal cell and head and neck. The dose-escalation cohort was over 65% male, with a mean age of approximately 62 years, ranging roughly 23 to 85. Study outcomes and limitations: Part of the nonresponder group also had normalized T-cell clonal expansion that was low. In general, CD8+ T cells held more expanded clones than CD4+ did, on average.

V gave up 7 bases and J gave up 5 bases, with 6 bases separating them. This CDR3 contains 11 residues. Germline lookup yields CDR1 MNHNY and CDR2 SVGAGI (reference sequence). TCRdb keeps only in-frame clones here, not all; method: immunoSEQ multiplex PCR. Altogether some 52,000 clones are present, over 85% being singletons, with the ten largest covering 24%. As regards this clone: Its antigen is currently unknown.

Specimen: CD4+ or CD8+ T cells sorted from blood, collected in a trial of the OX40 agonist ivuxolimab. The rearrangement uses TRBV6-6 and TRBJ1-5; the D is unclear. This TCR was recovered from an adult with an advanced solid tumor such as melanoma, head and neck, liver or kidney cancer. This CDR3 reads CASTADQPQHF. In nucleotides, the CDR3 is TGTGCCAGCACCGCCGATCAGCCCCAGCATTTT.